The 15 T cell receptor beta chains below were found in one sample sequenced in a study of type 1 regulatory T cells (dated by TCRdb to the early 2020s). TCRdb records Illumina MiSeq as the sequencer. The public reads were reanalyzed by TCRdb: fastp trimming at Q25, MiXCR alignment, in-frame beta chains only. Rows merge per CDR3 protein into single entries with the most common DNA and genes. This sample comprises fewer than 25,000 distinct CDR3 sequences, roughly 72% of them detected only once. 14% of the sample belongs to the ten largest clones. No cognate antigen is known for these TCRs. The sequencing input was cultured T cells, either the whole culture or a sorted T cell fraction (not recorded which). Explained via the paper, the cell subset or site label denotes: Tr1-enriched cell product generated in vitro against host alloantigens. The receptor set was obtained from a human donor in good health.

The rearrangement joins TRBV6-5 to TRBJ1-2; 12 bases agree with TRBD1. Germline trimming cut 4 bases from V and 6 bases from J; bases unmatched to any gene: 9. The germline gives CDR1 MNHEY, CDR2 SVGAGI. This CDR3 spans 16 amino acids. CDR3 nucleotides: TGTGCCAGCAGTTCCCCTCTGGGGACAGGGGGCAATGGCTACACCTTC. Encoded protein: CASSSPLGTGGNGYTF.

This clonotype was observed a few times. The V and J genes are TRBV3-1 and TRBJ2-3, with D tentatively TRBD1 or TRBD2 (5 bases each). The germline gives CDR1 LGHDT, CDR2 YNNKEL (reference sequence). V was clipped by 7 bases and J by 2 bases, with 10 bases between them. This CDR3 is built from 13 residues. The CDR3 DNA sequence: TGTGCCAGCACCTACGGGGCCACAGATACGCAGTATTTT. It translates to CASTYGATDTQYF.

The CDR3 sequence is CASSRSQDTAELFF. The CDR3 nucleotides read TGCGCCAGCAGCCGGTCGCAGGACACCGCGGAACTGTTTTTT. This rearrangement joins TRBV5-1 to TRBJ1-4, with D maybe TRBD1 (5 bases). Per the germline V gene, CDR1 is SGHRS and CDR2 is YFSETQ. CDR3 length equals 14 residues. Trimming shortened V by 4 bases and J by 12 bases, and 19 bases separated the two germline ends. Based on the CDR3 plus reference TRBV5-1 and TRBJ1-4, the full variable domain is KAGVTQTPRYLIKTRGQQVTLSCSPISGHRSVSWYQQTPGQGLQFLFEYFSETQRNKGNFPGRFSGRQFSNSRSEMNVSTLELGDSALYLCASSRSQDTAELFFGSGTQLSVL.

In nucleotides, the CDR3 is TGTGCCAGCAGCCAAGTCTTCACATCGCGACCGAATGGCTACACCTTC. This translates into CASSQVFTSRPNGYTF. This chain uses TRBV4-2 with TRBJ1-2; D uncertain. The germline V gene encodes CDR1 LGHNA and CDR2 YNFKEQ. Trimming removed 1 base at V and 6 bases at J, with 18 bases between. This CDR3 has 16 residues.

This chain links TRBV7-2 with TRBJ1-1; TRBD1 might be the D (5 bases). V was cut by 5 bases and J by 1 base, with 11 bases left in between. CDR1 is SGHTA and CDR2 is FQGNSA in the germline V gene. The CDR3 extends over 14 amino acids. CDR3 residues: CASSAGGPNTEAFF. CDR3 bases: TGTGCCAGCAGCGCCGGGGGACCGAACACTGAAGCTTTCTTT.

The V call is TRBV6-6, the J call TRBJ1-4; 9 bases map to TRBD1. The CDR3 length is 15 residues. The junction had 6 bases not matched to a gene; V was cut back by 5 bases and J by 5 bases. Germline V gives CDR1 MNHNY, CDR2 SVGAGI (reference sequence). The CDR3 here is CASSRGTGMNEKLFF. CDR3 DNA: TGTGCCAGCAGTCGAGGGACAGGGATGAATGAAAAACTGTTTTTT.

The V call is TRBV7-2, the J call TRBJ2-1; 8 nucleotides align to TRBD2. The trim removed 2 bases at V and 4 bases at J, leaving 1 base unmatched. CDR3 length: 14 amino acids. Germline assignment: CDR1 SGHTA and CDR2 FQGNSA. CDR3 nucleotides: TGTGCCAGCAGCTTAACTAGCGGATACAATGAGCAGTTCTTC. Its protein product is CASSLTSGYNEQFF.

This chain links TRBV5-1 with TRBJ2-1, with D hard to call. Germline values: CDR1 SGHRS, CDR2 YFSETQ. The CDR3 contains 18 residues. Trimming pared 0 bases from V and 4 bases from J, leaving 20 bases between. CDR3 sequence (DNA): TGCGCCAGCAGCTTGGGTTTGATTGCTCCCCCAGCTTACAATGAGCAGTTCTTC. Protein: CASSLGLIAPPAYNEQFF.

The CDR3 DNA is TGTGCCAGCTCACTTCCCCGGACAGGGAGCTATGGCTACACCTTC. Its protein is CASSLPRTGSYGYTF. The J gene is TRBJ1-2, the V gene TRBV18; 8 bases are a match to TRBD1. CDR1 KGHSH and CDR2 LQKENI come from the germline V gene. The CDR3 has 15 residues. Losses at the gene ends were 4 bases for V and 4 bases for J; bases not matched to a gene: 8.

The chain has TRBV7-8 and TRBJ1-1; a possible D gene is TRBD1 (6 bases). Trimming shortened V by 1 base and J by 4 bases, and 13 bases separated the two germline ends. Germline CDR1 is SGHVS and CDR2 is FQNEAQ. There are 15 residues in the CDR3. The CDR3 protein is CASSLVGGKATEAFF. The CDR3, as DNA: TGTGCCAGCAGCTTAGTGGGGGGCAAGGCCACTGAAGCTTTCTTT.

The V and J genes are TRBV4-1 and TRBJ2-5; 7 bases are shared with TRBD2. Per germline, CDR1 MGHRA and CDR2 YSYEKL. This CDR3 contains 15 residues. V was pared by 3 bases and J by 2 bases, with 6 bases of the junction left unmatched. The CDR3 loop is CASSQGGGFQETQYF. For the CDR3, the DNA is TGCGCCAGCAGCCAGGGGGGGGGTTTTCAAGAGACCCAGTACTTC.

The CDR3 spells CASSLLAGQSTEAFF. The CDR3 nucleotides are TGTGCCAGCAGCTTACTCGCAGGGCAAAGCACTGAAGCTTTCTTT. The chain has TRBV7-3 and TRBJ1-1; a possible D gene is TRBD1 (5 bases). The CDR3 extends over 15 amino acids. Germline values: CDR1 SGHTA, CDR2 FQGTGA. The V end was cut by 2 bases, the J end by 4 bases, with 14 bases between.

The rearrangement links TRBV3-1 to TRBJ2-5; D is perhaps TRBD1 or TRBD2 (6 bases each). Germline V lookup: CDR1 LGHDT, CDR2 YNNKEL (reference sequence). The CDR3 totals 18 residues. The V end was cut by 8 bases, the J end by 0 bases, with 25 bases between. The CDR3 nucleotides read TGTGCCAGCGGGGTAACCTTTGGGGGGCTGAAATACCAAGAGACCCAGTACTTC. This encodes CASGVTFGGLKYQETQYF.

This clonotype occurred a few times. The chain combines TRBV7-9 with TRBJ1-2; unclear D gene. CDR1 and CDR2 from the germline V gene are SEHNR and FQNEAQ (reference sequence). The V end was cut by 5 bases, the J end by 5 bases, with 15 bases between. There are 14 residues in the CDR3. CDR3 in amino acids: CASSPGVGAYGYTF. The DNA for the CDR3 is TGTGCCAGCAGCCCCGGGGTGGGTGCGTATGGCTACACCTTC.

The chain combines TRBV5-1 with TRBJ1-1; no clear D gene. This CDR3 has 15 amino acids. V lost 4 bases and J 1 base, leaving 14 bases between the germline ends. The germline V gene encodes CDR1 SGHRS and CDR2 YFSETQ. The CDR3 loop reads CASSPIPFRNTEAFF. CDR3 in DNA: TGCGCCAGCAGCCCGATCCCATTTAGGAACACTGAAGCTTTCTTT.